Following are 10 T cell receptor beta chains from one sample sequenced in a study. The sorted Tregs were CD4+CD25+CD127-/low cells. TCRdb ran MiXCR on the 5' RACE reads and lists one entry per CDR3 protein. The repertoire holds 8,000 to 10,000 distinct CDR3 sequences, more than 20% seen once, with roughly 3.2% in the top ten. The specimen was Tregs sorted from blood. The source is a female donor with breast cancer.

Concerning this clonotype itself: A much larger clone is a single base away; this may be a read error. V gene TRBV5-4 combines with J gene TRBJ2-1, with 9 nucleotides matching TRBD2. In germline, CDR1 is SGHNT, CDR2 YYREEE (reference sequence). The CDR3 loop spans 14 amino acids. CDR3 DNA: TGTGCCAGCAGTAGCGGGAGCTCCTACAATGAGCGGTTCTTC. It translates to CASSSGSSYNERFF.

Relative to its sample, this clonotype is medium-sized. The chain carries TRBV6-5 and TRBJ2-1; tentatively, D is TRBD1 or TRBD2 (5 bases each). The CDR3 has 11 amino acids. V was cut by 7 bases and J by 9 bases, with 10 bases left in between. Germline V CDR1 and CDR2: MNHEY, SVGAGI. CDR3 DNA sequence: TGTGCCAGCACGTGGGGGACTGAGCAGTTCTTC. As protein: CASTWGTEQFF.

The chain has TRBV30 and TRBJ2-3; the D is unclear. Germline V gene sequence: CDR1 GTSNPN, CDR2 SVGIG (reference sequence). V was pared by 0 bases and J by 2 bases, with 6 bases between. The CDR3 loop spans 13 amino acids. The CDR3 DNA is TGTGCCTGGAGTGTAGTTGACACAGATACGCAGTATTTT. Its protein is CAWSVVDTDTQYF.

V and J are TRBV19 and TRBJ2-3; TRBD2 aligns across 10 bases. The CDR3 covers 15 residues. The germline gives CDR1 LNHDA, CDR2 SQIVND (reference sequence). The ends lost 1 base at V and 4 bases at J; junction bases unmatched: 2. The CDR3: CASSIGLAGSDTQYF. The CDR3 bases are TGTGCCAGTAGTATAGGACTAGCGGGTTCAGATACGCAGTATTTT.

This clonotype is medium-sized by share. The rearrangement links TRBV6-5 to TRBJ2-5, with 14 bases lining up with TRBD2. The junction had 7 bases not matched to a gene; V was cut back by 6 bases and J by 4 bases. The CDR3 contains 16 residues. Germline assignment: CDR1 MNHEY and CDR2 SVGAGI. The CDR3 sequence is CASSRFGLAGGETQYF. CDR3 bases: TGTGCCAGCAGCCGATTCGGACTAGCGGGAGGAGAGACCCAGTACTTC.

A note on this clonotype: Just one base apart from a much larger clone, this may be a read error. The final CDR3 position lacks the conserved phenylalanine or tryptophan, pointing to a likely read error. The chain is built from TRBV10-3 and TRBJ1-5; weak D call: TRBD1 (5 bases). The length of the CDR3 is 14 residues. Germline values: CDR1 ENHRY, CDR2 SYGVKD. V was clipped by 5 bases and J by 0 bases, with 8 bases between them. The CDR3 DNA reads TGTGCCATCAGTCCTCAGGGTAGCAATCAGCCCCAGCATCTT. Translated: CAISPQGSNQPQHL.

This clonotype occurred many times. The chain couples TRBV28 to TRBJ2-3; TRBD1 matches 11 bases. This CDR3 contains 16 residues. CDR1 MDHEN and CDR2 SYDVKM come from the germline V gene. The J segment lost 4 bases and the V segment lost 5 bases, leaving 8 bases of the junction unmatched. The CDR3 loop reads CASSPTGTGGPDTQYF. CDR3 bases: TGTGCCAGCAGTCCAACCGGGACAGGGGGGCCAGATACGCAGTATTTT.

This clonotype has a count of ten or more. This chain links TRBV5-1 with TRBJ2-5; 7 nucleotides align to TRBD2. This CDR3 comprises 14 residues. V shed 4 bases, J shed 2 bases, and the junction held 5 bases outside the gene matches. The V gene's germline CDR1 is SGHRS and CDR2 YFSETQ. The CDR3 DNA sequence: TGCGCCAGCAGCACCTACGGGAGGCAAGAGACCCAGTACTTC. Translation gives CASSTYGRQETQYF.

DNA for the CDR3: TGTGCCACCAGTTCGAAAATGAGGGGGCAGGATACGCAGTATTTT. It codes for CATSSKMRGQDTQYF. The V gene is TRBV24-1, the J gene TRBJ2-3; 7 bases line up with TRBD1. From germline, CDR1 is KGHDR and CDR2 SFDVKD. V gave up 6 bases and J gave up 6 bases; unmatched junction bases: 11. The CDR3 extends over 15 amino acids.

This clonotype was picked up many times. This chain links TRBV28 with TRBJ2-7, with a weak D call TRBD1 (6 bases). The germline V gene has CDR1 MDHEN and CDR2 SYDVKM. V was shortened by 7 bases and J by 0 bases, with 13 bases between the two germline ends. The CDR3 is made up of 14 amino acids. In DNA form, the CDR3 reads TGTGCCAGCACCCCCACAGGGAGCTCCTACGAGCAGTACTTC. Amino acid sequence: CASTPTGSSYEQYF. Full variable domain (rest looked up from reference TRBV28 and TRBJ2-7): DVKVTQSSRYLVKRTGEKVFLECVQDMDHENMFWYRQDPGLGLRLIYFSYDVKMKEKGDIPEGYSVSREKKERFSLILESASTNQTSMYLCASTPTGSSYEQYFGPGTRLTVT.